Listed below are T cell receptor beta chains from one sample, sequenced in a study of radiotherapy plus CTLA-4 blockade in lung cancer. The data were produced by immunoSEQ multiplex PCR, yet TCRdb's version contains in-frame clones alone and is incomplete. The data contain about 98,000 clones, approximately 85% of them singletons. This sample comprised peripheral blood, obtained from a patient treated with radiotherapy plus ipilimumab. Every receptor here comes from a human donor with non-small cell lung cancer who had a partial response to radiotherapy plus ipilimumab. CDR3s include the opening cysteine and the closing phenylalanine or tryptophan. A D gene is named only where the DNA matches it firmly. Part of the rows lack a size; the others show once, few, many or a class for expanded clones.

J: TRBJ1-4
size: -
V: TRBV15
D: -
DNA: TGTGCCACCAGCAGAGAGGGACATGCAGATGAAAAACTGTTTTTT
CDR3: CATSREGHADEKLFF

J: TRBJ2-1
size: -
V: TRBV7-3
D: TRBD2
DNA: TGTGCCAGCAGCTTGACGCGGGAGGGAAATGAGCAGTTCTTC
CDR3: CASSLTREGNEQFF

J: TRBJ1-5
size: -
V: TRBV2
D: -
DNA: TGTGCCAGCAGGTGGGGGGGAATCGGTCAGCCCCAGCATTTT
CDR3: CASRWGGIGQPQHF

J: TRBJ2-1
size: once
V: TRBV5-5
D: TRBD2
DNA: TGTGCCAGCAGCTTGGAGGCGGGAGGGCCAGGGCAGTTCTTC
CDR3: CASSLEAGGPGQFF

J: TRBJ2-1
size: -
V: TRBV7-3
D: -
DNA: TGTGCCAGCCAGGGGGGAGCCCTCTACAATGAGCAGTTCTTC
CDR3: CASQGGALYNEQFF

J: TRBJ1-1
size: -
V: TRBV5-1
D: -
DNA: TGCGCCAGCAGCTTTCGGGGTTTGGGCACTGAAGCTTTCTTT
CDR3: CASSFRGLGTEAFF

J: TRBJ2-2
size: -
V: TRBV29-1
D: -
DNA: TGCAGCGCAGTAGGGGGGGCTAAGGTCCACACCGGGGAGCTGTTTTTT
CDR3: CSAVGGAKVHTGELFF

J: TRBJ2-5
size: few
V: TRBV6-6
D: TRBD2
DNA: TGTGCCAGCATTGCCACTAGCGGGAGGGCCGAGGAGACCCAGTACTTC
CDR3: CASIATSGRAEETQYF

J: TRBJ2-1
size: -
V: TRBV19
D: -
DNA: TGTGCCAGTAGTCCTATCTATGAATGGAGCTCCTACAATGAGCAGTTCTTC
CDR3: CASSPIYEWSSYNEQFF

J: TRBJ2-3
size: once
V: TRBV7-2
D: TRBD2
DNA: TGTGCCAGCAGCTTAGGGTGGGGACGGGGGGGCACAGATACGCAGTATTTT
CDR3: CASSLGWGRGGTDTQYF

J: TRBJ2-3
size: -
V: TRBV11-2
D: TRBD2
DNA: TGTGCCAGCAGCTACAGACTAGCGGGAGTGACAGATACGCAGTATTTT
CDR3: CASSYRLAGVTDTQYF

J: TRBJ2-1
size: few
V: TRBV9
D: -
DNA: TGTGCCAGCAGCGCCCAAGGGGGTGGTTACAATGAGCAGTTCTTC
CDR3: CASSAQGGGYNEQFF

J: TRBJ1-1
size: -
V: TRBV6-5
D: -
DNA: TGTGCCAGCAGTTGGTACGAGGACACTGAAGCTTTCTTT
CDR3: CASSWYEDTEAFF

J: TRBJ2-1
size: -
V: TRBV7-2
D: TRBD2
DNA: TGTGCCAGCAGCTTAGTGCGGACTAGCGTTTACAATGAGCAGTTCTTC
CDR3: CASSLVRTSVYNEQFF

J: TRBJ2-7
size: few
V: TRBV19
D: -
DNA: TGTGCCAGTAGTATACCAGGGATTTACCACGAGCAGTACTTC
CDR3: CASSIPGIYHEQYF

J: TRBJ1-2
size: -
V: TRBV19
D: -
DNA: TGTGCCAGTAGATTCCGGAAAGCCCAGGAGGTACATGGCTACACCTTC
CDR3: CASRFRKAQEVHGYTF

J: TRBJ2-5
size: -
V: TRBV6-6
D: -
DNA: TGTGCCAGCAGTTACTCGGACAGAGTACGAGAGACCCAGTACTTC
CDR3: CASSYSDRVRETQYF

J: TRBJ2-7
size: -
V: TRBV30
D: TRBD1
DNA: TGTGCCTGGAGCGGACAGGGAATGGGCGAGCAGTACTTC
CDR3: CAWSGQGMGEQYF

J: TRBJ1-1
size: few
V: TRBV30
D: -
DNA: TGTGCCTGGGATCGGGACTACGAAGCTTTCTTT
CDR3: CAWDRDYEAFF

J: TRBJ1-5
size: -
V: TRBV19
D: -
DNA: TGTGCCAGTAGTTCAAGGGGGTATCAGCCCCAGCATTTT
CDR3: CASSSRGYQPQHF

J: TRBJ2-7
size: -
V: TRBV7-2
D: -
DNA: TGTGCCAGCAGCTTAGGAGGCGGGATCGGTTACGAGCAGTACTTC
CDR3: CASSLGGGIGYEQYF

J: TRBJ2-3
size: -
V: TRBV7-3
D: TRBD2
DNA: TGTGCCAGCAGCTCAGGACTAGCCGGGGCAGATACGCAGTATTTT
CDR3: CASSSGLAGADTQYF

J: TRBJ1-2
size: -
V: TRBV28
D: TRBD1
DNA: TGTGCCAGCAGCCACCGGGTTGGGGGCGGGACAGTCTATGGCTACACCTTC
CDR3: CASSHRVGGGTVYGYTF

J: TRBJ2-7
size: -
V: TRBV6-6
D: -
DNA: TGTGCCAGCAGTTACTCAGGCAGGGCCTCGGACGAGCAGTACTTC
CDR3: CASSYSGRASDEQYF

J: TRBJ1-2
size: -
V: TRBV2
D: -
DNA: TGTGCCAGCCACTTTGGACAGTCAAACTATGGCTACACCTTC
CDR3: CASHFGQSNYGYTF

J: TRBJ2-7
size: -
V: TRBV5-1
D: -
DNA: TGCGCCAGCAGGGAACAAGGTAGCGCCTACGAGCAGTACTTC
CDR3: CASREQGSAYEQYF

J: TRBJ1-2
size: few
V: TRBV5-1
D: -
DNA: TGCGCCAGCAGCTTGGCGGCAGGCGAGGGAGGCTACACCTTC
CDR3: CASSLAAGEGGYTF

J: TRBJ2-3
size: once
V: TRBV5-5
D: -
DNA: TGTGCCAGCATCGCCGTGGGCGGGAGCACAGATACGCAGTATTTT
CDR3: CASIAVGGSTDTQYF

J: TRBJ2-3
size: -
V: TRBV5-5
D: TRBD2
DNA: TGTGCCAGCAGTTCCGGGACTAGAGGGTATTTT
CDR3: CASSSGTRGYF

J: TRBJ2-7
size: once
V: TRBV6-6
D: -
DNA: TGTGCCTCGGGGATAGCCGCCTACGAGCAGTACTTC
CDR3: CASGIAAYEQYF

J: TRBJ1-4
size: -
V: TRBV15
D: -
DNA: TGTGCCACCAGCAGAGATCTAGTAGCAACTAATGAAAAACTGTTTTTT
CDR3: CATSRDLVATNEKLFF

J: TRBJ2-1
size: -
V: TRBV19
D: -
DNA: TGTGCCAGTAGTGTTACCGGGGAGGAGCAGTTCTTC
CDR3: CASSVTGEEQFF

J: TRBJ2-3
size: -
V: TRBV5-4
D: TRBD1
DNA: TGTGCCAGCAGCAAACCCAACAGGGGGCGATCGGAAGATACGCAGTATTTT
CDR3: CASSKPNRGRSEDTQYF

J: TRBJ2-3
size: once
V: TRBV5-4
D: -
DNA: TGTGCCAGCAGCTTGATCGTCGGAGATACGCAGTATTTT
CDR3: CASSLIVGDTQYF

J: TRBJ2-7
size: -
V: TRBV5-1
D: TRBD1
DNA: TGCGCCAGCACCCCCAGCCCAGGGGGCGAGCAGTACTTC
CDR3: CASTPSPGGEQYF

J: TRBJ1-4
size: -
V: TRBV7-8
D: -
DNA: TGTGCCAGCAGCTTCGGGGGTGAAAAACTGTTTTTT
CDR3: CASSFGGEKLFF

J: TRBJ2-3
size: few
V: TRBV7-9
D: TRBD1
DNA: TGTGCCAGCAGCTTATACAGGGGAGAGGGGCTCACAGATACGCAGTATTTT
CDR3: CASSLYRGEGLTDTQYF

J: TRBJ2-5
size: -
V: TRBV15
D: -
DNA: TGTGCCACCAGCGGCCATTCAGGCCAAGAGACCCAGTACTTC
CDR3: CATSGHSGQETQYF

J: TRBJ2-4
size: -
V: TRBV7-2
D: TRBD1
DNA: TGTGCCAGCAGCTTAGAGGGTGTTACAGGGGGTTTAGCCAAAAACATTCAGTACTTC
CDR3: CASSLEGVTGGLAKNIQYF

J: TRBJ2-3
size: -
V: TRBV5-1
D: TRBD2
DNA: TGCGCCAGCAGCTCTAGCGGGGGGACAGATACGCAGTATTTT
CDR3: CASSSSGGTDTQYF

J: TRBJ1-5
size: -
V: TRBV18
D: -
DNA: TGTGCCAGCTCCCTTCGCCCGGGGGGCGGGAGCAATCAGCCCCAGCATTTT
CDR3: CASSLRPGGGSNQPQHF

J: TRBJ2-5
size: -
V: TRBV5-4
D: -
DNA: TGTGCCAGCAGCTTTGCGGGGACCAACCAAGAGACCCAGTACTTC
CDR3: CASSFAGTNQETQYF

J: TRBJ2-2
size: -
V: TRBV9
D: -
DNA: TGTGCCAGCAGCCCCCCCCGGGGGGGGGAGCTGTTTTTT
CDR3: CASSPPRGGELFF

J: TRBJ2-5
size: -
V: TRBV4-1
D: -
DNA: TGCGCCAGCAGCCAAGGGGGCGCAAGAGGAGAGACCCAGTACTTC
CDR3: CASSQGGARGETQYF

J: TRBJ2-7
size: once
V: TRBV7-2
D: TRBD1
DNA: TGTGCCAGCAGCCCCCTTGACAGGGGAAGCTACGAGCAGTACTTC
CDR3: CASSPLDRGSYEQYF

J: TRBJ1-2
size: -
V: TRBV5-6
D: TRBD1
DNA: TGTGCCAGCAGCAGGGACAGCTTATCCTATGGCTACACCTTC
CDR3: CASSRDSLSYGYTF